One and the same sample provided the 10 T cell receptor beta chains below, sequenced in a study of T cells in Graves' hyperthyroidism and ophthalmopathy. It was RNA transcripts that yielded the amplified TCR beta CDR3 regions. The TCR CDR3 was amplified in a first-round RT-PCR using the HTBI primer set. TCRdb re-analysed the multiplex PCR reads in MiXCR, keeping a single row per CDR3 protein. The sample carries approximately 570,000 distinct CDR3 sequences, just under 20% recorded once. Input material: blood. These TCRs come from a middle-aged man with Graves' ophthalmopathy.

This chain joins TRBV15 and TRBJ2-3, with D possibly being TRBD1 or TRBD2 (5 bases each). With 5 bases removed from V and 5 bases from J, the gap between germline ends came to 14 bases. Per the germline V gene, CDR1 is LNHNV and CDR2 is YYDKDF (reference sequence). The CDR3 length is 14 residues. The CDR3 loop reads CATSFRRGGDTQYF. For the CDR3, the DNA is TGTGCCACCAGCTTCCGACGGGGCGGAGATACGCAGTATTTT.

This clonotype was seen repeatedly, ten times or more. This sequence joins TRBV27 and TRBJ2-7, with 13 bases aligning to TRBD2. V lost 6 bases to trimming and J lost 5 bases; unmatched junction nucleotides: 4. Germline assignment: CDR1 MNHEY and CDR2 SMNVEV (reference sequence). This CDR3 is built from 14 residues. The CDR3 nucleotides are TGTGCCAGCAGCGGACTAGCGGGAGTTGACGAGCAGTACTTC. Translating gives CASSGLAGVDEQYF.

A few counts support this clonotype. The conserved final phenylalanine or tryptophan is absent from the CDR3, which likely points to a read error. The rearrangement links TRBV12-3 or TRBV12-4 to TRBJ1-1; TRBD1 is a possible D gene (6 bases). The CDR3 totals 14 residues. The germline V and J ends were trimmed by 6 bases and 0 bases, with 11 bases remaining between them. CDR3 region: CASSLDRMNTEAFL. CDR3 bases: TGTGCCAGCAGCCTCGACAGGATGAACACTGAAGCTTTCCTT.

The table lists this clonotype with many counts. V is TRBV18 and J is TRBJ1-5; 11 bases match TRBD1. The V gene's germline CDR1 is KGHSH and CDR2 LQKENI. V lost 3 bases and J lost 7; bases outside the gene matches: 5. The CDR3 is 15 residues long. The CDR3 nucleotides read TGTGCCAGCTCACCCTCGGGACAGGGGGTCCAGCCCCAGCATTTT. The encoded protein is CASSPSGQGVQPQHF.

The gene calls are TRBV12-3 or TRBV12-4 and TRBJ2-7; 14 bases are shared with TRBD2. J was trimmed by 5 bases and V by 5 bases; bases with no gene match: 5. There are 15 residues in the CDR3. CDR3 DNA sequence: TGTGCCAGCAGTCCCGGGACTAGCGGGGGCAACGAGCAGTACTTC. Encoded protein: CASSPGTSGGNEQYF.

This sequence joins TRBV19 and TRBJ1-2; TRBD1 agrees at 7 bases. The CDR3 sequence is 14 residues long. Germline trimming cut 8 bases from V and 2 bases from J; bases unmatched to any gene: 8. Per germline, CDR1 LNHDA and CDR2 SQIVND (reference sequence). Here the CDR3 reads CASRGGGLNYGYTF. For the CDR3, the DNA is TGTGCCAGTCGCGGAGGGGGCTTAAACTATGGCTACACCTTC.

Many counts were recorded for this clonotype. The gene calls are TRBV7-9 and TRBJ2-2, with D possibly TRBD1 on 5 matching bases. V was clipped by 1 base and J by 2 bases, with 8 bases between them. CDR3 length: 15 amino acids. Germline V lookup: CDR1 SEHNR, CDR2 FQNEAQ (reference sequence). The CDR3 reads CASSLGQINTGELFF. CDR3 DNA sequence: TGTGCCAGCAGCTTAGGACAGATTAACACCGGGGAGCTGTTTTTT.

This chain links TRBV7-6 with TRBJ2-5, with TRBD2 as a possible D gene (6 bases). The V end was cut by 5 bases, the J end by 3 bases, with 19 bases between. The germline V gene has CDR1 SGHVS and CDR2 FNYEAQ. This CDR3 spans 16 amino acids. The CDR3 is CASSVNPGLAKETQYF. In DNA, the CDR3 is TGTGCCAGCAGCGTTAACCCGGGACTCGCCAAAGAGACCCAGTACTTC.

This clonotype was found many times. The genes are TRBV20-1 and TRBJ2-1, with D tentatively TRBD1 (6 bases). The germline V and J ends were trimmed by 0 bases and 6 bases, with 15 bases remaining between them. Germline loops: CDR1 DFQATT, CDR2 SNEGSKA (reference sequence). This CDR3 region has 15 residues. The CDR3 coding sequence is TGCAGTGCTAGAGATCCCTTTTGGGACACCAATGAGCAGTTCTTC. This sequence encodes CSARDPFWDTNEQFF.

This clonotype was seen more than once but under ten times. The chain combines TRBV6-1 with TRBJ2-7; D might be TRBD1 (6 bases). The CDR3 extends over 12 amino acids. V lost 10 bases and J lost 7, with 17 bases in between. Germline V CDR1 and CDR2: MNHNS, SASEGT. CDR3 in amino acids: CATGTSLREQYF. The CDR3 DNA reads as TGTGCCACCGGGACATCCCTAAGGGAGCAGTACTTC.